The T cell receptor (beta chain) described here comes from a study of control samples from healthy donors and cancer patients. This table comes from immunoSEQ multiplex PCR, and its TCRdb copy is limited to in-frame clones, with some not included. The data contain 25,000 to 35,000 clones, around nine tenths of them singletons. The CDR3 spans 13 residues. The V end was cut by 3 bases, the J end by 3 bases, with 8 bases between. Germline assignment: CDR1 SGHNT and CDR2 YENEEA. The receptor comes from a woman aged 40 to 50 with lung cancer. The material sequenced was PBMCs. V gene TRBV11-3 combines with J gene TRBJ1-1; unclear D gene. This CDR3 is CASSFSDYTEAFF. The CDR3 DNA sequence: TGTGCCAGCAGCTTTAGTGATTACACTGAAGCTTTCTTT.